Shown below are 32 T cell receptor beta chains from a single sample sequenced in a study of shared clonotypes between healthy human individuals. Sequencing used immunoSEQ multiplex PCR; TCRdb keeps in-frame clones, though not all of them. The sample shows about 2.4 million clones, around 90% of them seen only once. Input material: naive CD4+ T cells sorted from blood. The subset: CD45RA+ positively selected. All receptors come from a man aged 18 to 30 in good health.

In nucleotides, the CDR3 is TGTGCCAGCAGTTACTCGATGGGGGGCGGGTCCTACGAGCAGTACTTC. Translated: CASSYSMGGGSYEQYF. The V gene is TRBV6-5, the J gene TRBJ2-7, with D perhaps TRBD1 or TRBD2 (6 bases each). The CDR3 is made up of 16 amino acids. CDR1 MNHEY and CDR2 SVGAGI come from the germline V gene. V gave up 0 bases and J gave up 1 base, with 13 bases separating them.

The genes are TRBV5-5 and TRBJ2-7; D not certain. The ends were cut back, 3 bases at V and 6 bases at J, with 7 bases in the middle. CDR1 is SGHKS and CDR2 is YYEKEE in the germline V gene (reference sequence). The CDR3 covers 11 residues. The CDR3 region is CASSSGAEQYF. CDR3 nucleotide sequence: TGTGCCAGCAGCTCAGGTGCCGAGCAGTACTTC.

The rearrangement uses TRBV19 and TRBJ2-1, with a weak D call TRBD2 (5 bases). CDR3 length: 15 amino acids. CDR1 and CDR2 (germline): LNHDA, SQIVND (reference sequence). V gave up 6 bases and J gave up 4 bases, with 16 bases separating them. The CDR3 protein is CASRSNFGNYNEQFF. CDR3 in DNA: TGTGCCAGTAGGAGCAATTTCGGGAATTACAATGAGCAGTTCTTC.

This chain's CDR3 is CASSQDKGGASSYNEQFF. CDR3 sequence (DNA): TGCGCCAGCAGCCAAGATAAGGGCGGGGCCAGCTCCTACAATGAGCAGTTCTTC. The rearrangement links TRBV4-1 to TRBJ2-1; D is perhaps TRBD2 (6 bases). Trimming removed 0 bases from V and 0 bases from J, with 15 bases in between. Germline CDR1 is MGHRA and CDR2 is YSYEKL. The CDR3 has 18 amino acids.

The count of this clone is one. This chain links TRBV28 with TRBJ2-3; TRBD1 matches 8 bases. The V segment lost 3 bases and the J segment 5 bases; nucleotides outside the gene matches: 7. The CDR3 is 15 amino acids. The germline gives CDR1 MDHEN, CDR2 SYDVKM. This CDR3 reads CASSLTQGAKDTQYF. DNA of the CDR3: TGTGCCAGCAGTTTGACGCAGGGGGCGAAAGATACGCAGTATTTT.

V and J are TRBV20-1 and TRBJ1-1; possible D gene TRBD1, 6 bases. This CDR3 is built from 11 residues. V was trimmed by 4 bases and J by 7 bases, leaving 10 bases between them. Germline CDR1 reads DFQATT; CDR2 reads SNEGSKA (reference sequence). For the CDR3, the DNA is TGCAGTGCTAAGAAGGGGGGTGAAGCTTTCTTT. This encodes CSAKKGGEAFF.

The chain joins TRBV6-1 to TRBJ2-7; TRBD2 matches at 10 bases. The trim removed 7 bases at V and 3 bases at J, leaving 6 bases unmatched. Germline V gene data show CDR1 as MNHNS and CDR2 as SASEGT. The CDR3 totals 14 residues. The CDR3 region is CASTAGGTGYEQYF. CDR3 DNA sequence: TGTGCCAGCACAGCGGGAGGGACCGGCTACGAGCAGTACTTC.

This chain connects TRBV2 to TRBJ1-5; the D gene is possibly TRBD1 (6 bases). CDR1 and CDR2 (germline): SNHLY, FYNNEI. The V end lost 6 bases, the J end lost 8 bases, and 8 bases lay between the germline ends. The CDR3 is 11 residues long. As DNA, the CDR3 is TGTGCCAGCAGCAGGGGTGAGCCCCAGCATTTT. Residues: CASSRGEPQHF.

The chain carries TRBV6-1 and TRBJ2-7; 8 bases match TRBD1. There are 15 residues in the CDR3. The V gene end was trimmed by 6 bases and the J gene end by 0 bases; junction bases not matched to a gene: 7. CDR1 is MNHNS and CDR2 is SASEGT in the germline V gene. CDR3 protein: CASRFRTGISYEQYF. The DNA of the CDR3 is TGTGCCAGCAGATTCAGGACAGGGATCTCCTACGAGCAGTACTTC.

This clone was seen once. The CDR3 DNA reads as TGTGCCAGCAGCCCGCATGGTCAGGGTAACTATGGCTACACCTTC. It is translated as CASSPHGQGNYGYTF. The chain carries TRBV7-2 and TRBJ1-2; tentative D call: TRBD1 (5 bases). CDR3 length: 15 residues. The V end was cut by 5 bases, the J end by 1 base, with 14 bases between. CDR1 and CDR2 (germline): SGHTA, FQGNSA.

The V and J genes are TRBV6-1 and TRBJ1-1, with D possibly TRBD1 on 5 matching bases. V was shortened by 0 bases and J by 11 bases, with 19 bases between the two germline ends. Germline V CDR1 and CDR2: MNHNS, SASEGT. The CDR3 sequence is 15 residues long. In DNA, the CDR3 is TGTGCCAGCAGTGAAGCGTGGGGAAGCGGGGGTCGGGCTTTCTTT. Translation: CASSEAWGSGGRAFF.

This sequence joins TRBV10-3 and TRBJ2-1; the D gene is possibly TRBD2 (5 bases). This CDR3 is 14 amino acids long. The germline gives CDR1 ENHRY, CDR2 SYGVKD. The germline V and J ends were trimmed by 3 bases and 8 bases, with 14 bases remaining between them. The CDR3, as DNA: TGTGCCATCAGTGATAGAGGAGCGGAGGATGAGCAGTTCTTC. Translated: CAISDRGAEDEQFF.

J is TRBJ1-2 and V is TRBV11-2; 11 bases line up with TRBD1. V shed 5 bases and J 2 bases; nucleotides not matched to a gene: 4. The CDR3 covers 15 residues. CDR1 is SGHAT and CDR2 is FQNNGV in the germline V gene. The CDR3 here is CASSPGTGGNYGYTF. In DNA form, the CDR3 reads TGTGCCAGCAGCCCAGGGACAGGGGGGAACTATGGCTACACCTTC. Supplemented by reference TRBV11-2 and TRBJ1-2, the full variable domain reads EAGVAQSPRYKIIEKRQSVAFWCNPISGHATLYWYQQILGQGPKLLIQFQNNGVVDDSQLPKDRFSAERLKGVDSTLKIQPAKLEDSAVYLCASSPGTGGNYGYTFGSGTRLTVV.

The CDR3 coding sequence is TGTGCCAGCAGCTTGTATGGGACTAGCGGGGGGCTCCACGAGCAGTACTTC. Its protein product is CASSLYGTSGGLHEQYF. The V gene is TRBV5-4, the J gene TRBJ2-7; TRBD2 matches 15 bases. CDR1 SGHNT and CDR2 YYREEE come from the germline V gene (reference sequence). The junction had 7 bases not matched to a gene; V was cut back by 1 base and J by 5 bases. CDR3 size: 17 residues.

This sequence joins TRBV18 and TRBJ2-3; a possible D gene is TRBD2 (5 bases). This CDR3 contains 14 residues. Trimming took off 2 bases at V and 4 bases at J, with 10 bases between the two ends. CDR1 and CDR2 (germline): KGHSH, LQKENI. The CDR3 here is CASSPTPDSDTQYF. CDR3 bases: TGTGCCAGCTCACCAACCCCGGACTCAGATACGCAGTATTTT.

The chain employs TRBV25-1 and TRBJ2-7, with 9 bases that match TRBD1. The V and J ends lost 5 bases and 1 base, in that order; junction bases with no gene match: 6. Germline V gene sequence: CDR1 MGHDK, CDR2 SYGVNS. The length of the CDR3 is 15 residues. The CDR3 protein is CASSRPGQGSYEQYF. In nucleotides, the CDR3 is TGTGCCAGCAGTAGGCCGGGACAGGGTTCCTACGAGCAGTACTTC.

The chain combines TRBV18 with TRBJ2-4; a weak D match, TRBD2 (5 bases). This CDR3 spans 17 amino acids. Per the germline V gene, CDR1 is KGHSH and CDR2 is LQKENI. Trimming removed 3 bases from V and 5 bases from J, with 20 bases in between. The CDR3 protein is CASSPRTAVGLENIQYF. The CDR3 DNA reads as TGTGCCAGCTCACCTCGGACTGCAGTGGGCTTAGAAAACATTCAGTACTTC. Supplemented by reference TRBV18 and TRBJ2-4, the full variable domain reads NAGVMQNPRHLVRRRGQEARLRCSPMKGHSHVYWYRQLPEEGLKFMVYLQKENIIDESGMPKERFSAEFPKEGPSILRIQQVVRGDSAAYFCASSPRTAVGLENIQYFGAGTRLSVL.

The chain employs TRBV2 and TRBJ2-3, with a tentative D call TRBD1 (6 bases). CDR1 is SNHLY, CDR2 FYNNEI, per germline. This CDR3 contains 17 residues. The germline V and J ends were trimmed by 5 bases and 0 bases, with 18 bases remaining between them. DNA of the CDR3: TGTGCCAGCAGTAAAAGAGGGACACAACGTAGCACAGATACGCAGTATTTT. It codes for CASSKRGTQRSTDTQYF. Complete variable domain (other parts from reference TRBV2 and TRBJ2-3): EPEVTQTPSHQVTQMGQEVILRCVPISNHLYFYWYRQILGQKVEFLVSFYNNEISEKSEIFDDQFSVERPDGSNFTLKIRSTKLEDSAMYFCASSKRGTQRSTDTQYFGPGTRLTVL.

The chain has TRBV11-2 and TRBJ2-2; D perhaps matches TRBD2 (6 bases). Germline V gives CDR1 SGHAT, CDR2 FQNNGV. The CDR3 consists of 15 residues. V was pared by 5 bases and J by 7 bases, with 17 bases between. CDR3 DNA: TGTGCCAGCAGCCCCCGGCTCTCGGAGGGCGGGGAGCTGTTTTTT. It yields the protein CASSPRLSEGGELFF.

This clone has a single count. Other DNA sequences from this sample encode an identical CDR3 as well. The gene calls are TRBV6-5 and TRBJ2-7, with D unresolved. V gave up 2 bases and J gave up 0 bases, with 8 bases separating them. Germline assignment: CDR1 MNHEY and CDR2 SVGAGI. The CDR3 contains 14 residues. CDR3 amino acids: CASSYRRSSYEQYF. The CDR3 DNA reads TGTGCCAGCAGTTACCGGCGGAGCTCCTACGAGCAGTACTTC.

The chain combines TRBV11-3 with TRBJ2-2; TRBD2 matches 10 bases. The CDR3 runs to 16 residues. The germline V gene has CDR1 SGHNT and CDR2 YENEEA. J gave up 2 bases and V 5 bases, and 5 bases lay outside the gene matches. In nucleotides, the CDR3 is TGTGCCAGCAGCGGTAGCGGGGGGTATAACACCGGGGAGCTGTTTTTT. It codes for CASSGSGGYNTGELFF.

V usage is TRBV2 and J usage is TRBJ2-2; TRBD1 agrees at 8 bases. The CDR3 runs to 16 residues. The J segment lost 6 bases and the V segment lost 8 bases, leaving 14 bases of the junction unmatched. The germline V gene encodes CDR1 SNHLY and CDR2 FYNNEI. The CDR3 sequence is CASVGRGPEGAGELFF. CDR3 DNA: TGTGCCAGCGTCGGCAGGGGGCCTGAGGGCGCCGGGGAGCTGTTTTTT. Combining the CDR3 with reference TRBV2 and TRBJ2-2 gives the whole variable domain EPEVTQTPSHQVTQMGQEVILRCVPISNHLYFYWYRQILGQKVEFLVSFYNNEISEKSEIFDDQFSVERPDGSNFTLKIRSTKLEDSAMYFCASVGRGPEGAGELFFGEGSRLTVL.

A note on this clone: Distinct nucleotide sequences in the sample also encode this CDR3. The chain has TRBV9 and TRBJ1-5, with D perhaps matching TRBD1 (5 bases). This CDR3 has 15 residues. V was shortened by 0 bases and J by 2 bases, with 9 bases between the two germline ends. CDR1 and CDR2 (germline): SGDLS, YYNGEE. The DNA of the CDR3 is TGTGCCAGCAGCGTAGGTCAGGGAGGCAATCAGCCCCAGCATTTT. Translated, it gives CASSVGQGGNQPQHF.

This clone came up once. The rearrangement joins TRBV7-9 to TRBJ1-4, with D possibly matching TRBD1 (5 bases). The CDR3 runs to 14 residues. Germline V lookup: CDR1 SEHNR, CDR2 FQNEAQ (reference sequence). V was clipped by 3 bases and J by 8 bases, with 13 bases between them. The CDR3 sequence: CASSFGQAGEKLFF. For the CDR3, the DNA is TGTGCCAGCAGCTTTGGGCAGGCAGGGGAAAAACTGTTTTTT.

Details on this clone: Other DNA sequences from this sample encode an identical CDR3 as well. This chain joins TRBV6-5 and TRBJ1-6, with a weak D call TRBD1 (5 bases). The CDR3 totals 14 residues. In germline, CDR1 is MNHEY, CDR2 SVGAGI. The V and J ends lost 8 bases and 0 bases respectively, with 8 bases between them. The DNA for the CDR3 is TGTGCCAGCCAGGGAGGCTCCTATAATTCACCCCTCCACTTT. This codes for CASQGGSYNSPLHF.

J is TRBJ2-7 and V is TRBV9, with a tentative D call TRBD1 (6 bases). V was clipped by 4 bases and J by 6 bases, with 20 bases between them. Per the germline V gene, CDR1 is SGDLS and CDR2 is YYNGEE. The CDR3 runs to 15 residues. DNA for the CDR3: TGTGCCAGCAGCCCAGGGGAGTCCCTGAAGTTCGAGCAGTACTTC. Its translation is CASSPGESLKFEQYF.

V and J are TRBV14 and TRBJ2-3; 10 bases are a match to TRBD2. Germline CDR1 is SGHDN and CDR2 is FVKESK. The J segment lost 7 bases and the V segment lost 4 bases, leaving 8 bases of the junction unmatched. CDR3 size: 15 residues. CDR3 sequence reads: CASSRTSGARNTQYF. The DNA of the CDR3 is TGTGCCAGCAGCCGAACTAGCGGGGCGAGGAATACGCAGTATTTT. The whole variable domain, remainder taken from reference TRBV14 and TRBJ2-3, is EAGVTQFPSHSVIEKGQTVTLRCDPISGHDNLYWYRRVMGKEIKFLLHFVKESKQDESGMPNNRFLAERTGGTYSTLKVQPAELEDSGVYFCASSRTSGARNTQYFGPGTRLTVL.

The chain links TRBV28 to TRBJ2-4; 8 bases agree with TRBD1. CDR1 and CDR2 (germline): MDHEN, SYDVKM. The CDR3 spans 14 residues. V dropped 6 bases and J dropped 9; count of bases not matched to a gene: 10. Here the CDR3 reads CASRGSGTGGIQYF. The DNA for the CDR3 is TGTGCCAGCAGAGGGTCCGGGACAGGAGGCATTCAGTACTTC.

This chain uses TRBV28 with TRBJ1-2; D is perhaps TRBD1 (6 bases). V was trimmed by 2 bases and J by 2 bases, leaving 9 bases between them. CDR1 is MDHEN and CDR2 is SYDVKM in the germline V gene. The CDR3 runs 14 residues. The CDR3 sequence: CASSLRTVNYGYTF. The CDR3 DNA follows: TGTGCCAGCAGTTTACGGACAGTAAACTATGGCTACACCTTC.

The chain's CDR3 is CASSPRQGGSTGELFF. CDR3 coding DNA: TGTGCCAGTAGTCCCCGACAGGGCGGGTCCACCGGGGAGCTGTTTTTT. The chain recombines TRBV19 with TRBJ2-2, with 7 bases aligning to TRBD1. In germline, CDR1 is LNHDA, CDR2 SQIVND (reference sequence). The CDR3 is 16 amino acids. The J segment lost 4 bases and the V segment lost 5 bases, leaving 10 bases of the junction unmatched.

This clone has only one observation. This chain connects TRBV27 to TRBJ2-7; the match to TRBD1 covers 7 bases. V lost 2 bases to trimming and J lost 5 bases; unmatched junction nucleotides: 6. The germline CDR1 and CDR2 sequences are MNHEY and SMNVEV (reference sequence). The CDR3 is made up of 14 amino acids. CDR3 loop: CASSLDRVADEQYF. In nucleotides, the CDR3 is TGTGCCAGCAGTTTAGACAGGGTGGCTGACGAGCAGTACTTC.

The V and J genes are TRBV10-3 and TRBJ2-1; D may correspond to TRBD1 or TRBD2 (5 bases each). The CDR3 has 14 residues. Trimming removed 2 bases at V and 8 bases at J, with 13 bases between. The germline CDR1 and CDR2 sequences are ENHRY and SYGVKD. This CDR3 is CAISEGPRGDEQFF. The CDR3 DNA reads as TGTGCCATCAGTGAGGGACCGAGGGGCGATGAGCAGTTCTTC.